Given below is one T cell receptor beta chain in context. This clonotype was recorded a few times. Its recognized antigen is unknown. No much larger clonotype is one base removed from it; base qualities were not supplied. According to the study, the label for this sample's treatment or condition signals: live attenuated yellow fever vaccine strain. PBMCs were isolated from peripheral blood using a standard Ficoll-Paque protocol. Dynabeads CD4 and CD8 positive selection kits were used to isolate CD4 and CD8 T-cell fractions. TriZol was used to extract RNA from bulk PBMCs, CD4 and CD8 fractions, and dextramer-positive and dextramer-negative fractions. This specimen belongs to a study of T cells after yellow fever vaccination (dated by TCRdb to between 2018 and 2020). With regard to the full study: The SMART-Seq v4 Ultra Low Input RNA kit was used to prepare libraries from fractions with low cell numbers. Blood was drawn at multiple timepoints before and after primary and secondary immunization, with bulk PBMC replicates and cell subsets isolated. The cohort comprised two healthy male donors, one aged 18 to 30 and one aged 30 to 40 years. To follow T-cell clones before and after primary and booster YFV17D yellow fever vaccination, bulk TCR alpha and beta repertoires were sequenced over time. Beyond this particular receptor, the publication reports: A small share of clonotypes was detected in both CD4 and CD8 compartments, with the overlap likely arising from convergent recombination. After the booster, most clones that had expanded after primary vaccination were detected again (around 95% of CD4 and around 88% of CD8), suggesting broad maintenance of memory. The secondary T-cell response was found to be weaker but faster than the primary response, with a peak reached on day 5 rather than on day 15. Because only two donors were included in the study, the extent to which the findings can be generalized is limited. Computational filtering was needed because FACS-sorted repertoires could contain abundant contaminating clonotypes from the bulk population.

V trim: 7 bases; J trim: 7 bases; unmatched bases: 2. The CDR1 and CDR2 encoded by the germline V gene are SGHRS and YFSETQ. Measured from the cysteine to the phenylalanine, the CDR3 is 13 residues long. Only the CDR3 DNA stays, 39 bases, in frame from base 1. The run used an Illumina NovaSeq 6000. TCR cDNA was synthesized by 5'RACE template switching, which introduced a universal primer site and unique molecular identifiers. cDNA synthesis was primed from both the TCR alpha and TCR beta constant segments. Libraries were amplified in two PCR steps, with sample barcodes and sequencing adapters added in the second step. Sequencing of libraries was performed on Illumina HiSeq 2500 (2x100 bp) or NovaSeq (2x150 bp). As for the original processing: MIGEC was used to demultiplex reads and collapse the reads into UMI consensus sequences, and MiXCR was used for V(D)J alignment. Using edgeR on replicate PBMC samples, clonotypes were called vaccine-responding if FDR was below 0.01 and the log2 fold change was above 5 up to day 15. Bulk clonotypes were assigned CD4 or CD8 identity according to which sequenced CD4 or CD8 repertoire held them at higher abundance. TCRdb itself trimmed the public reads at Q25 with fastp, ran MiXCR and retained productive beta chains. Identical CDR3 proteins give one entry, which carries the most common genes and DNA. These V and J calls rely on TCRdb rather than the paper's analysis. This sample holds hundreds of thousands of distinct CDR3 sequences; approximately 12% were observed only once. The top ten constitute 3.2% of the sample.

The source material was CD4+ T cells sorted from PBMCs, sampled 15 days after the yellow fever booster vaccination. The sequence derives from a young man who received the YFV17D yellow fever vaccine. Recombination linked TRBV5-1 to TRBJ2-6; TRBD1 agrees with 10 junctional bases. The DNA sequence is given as TGCGCCAGCGGGACAGGGGTTGCCAACGTCCTGACTTTC. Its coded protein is CASGTGVANVLTF.